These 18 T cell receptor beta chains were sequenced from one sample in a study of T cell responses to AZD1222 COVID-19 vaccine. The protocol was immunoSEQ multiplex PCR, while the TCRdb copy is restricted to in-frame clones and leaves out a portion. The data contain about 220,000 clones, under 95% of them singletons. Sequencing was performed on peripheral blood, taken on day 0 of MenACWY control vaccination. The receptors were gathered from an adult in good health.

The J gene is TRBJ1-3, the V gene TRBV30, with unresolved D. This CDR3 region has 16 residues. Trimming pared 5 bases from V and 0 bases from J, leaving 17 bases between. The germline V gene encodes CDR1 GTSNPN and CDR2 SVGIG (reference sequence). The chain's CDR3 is CAWSRPRPHSGNTIYF. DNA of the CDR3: TGTGCCTGGTCTCGACCGCGACCCCACTCTGGAAACACCATATATTTT. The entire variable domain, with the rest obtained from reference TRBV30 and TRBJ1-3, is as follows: SQTIHQWPATLVQPVGSPLSLECTVEGTSNPNLYWYRQAAGRGLQLLFYSVGIGQISSEVPQNLSASRPQDRQFILSSKKLLLSDSGFYLCAWSRPRPHSGNTIYFGEGSWLTVV.

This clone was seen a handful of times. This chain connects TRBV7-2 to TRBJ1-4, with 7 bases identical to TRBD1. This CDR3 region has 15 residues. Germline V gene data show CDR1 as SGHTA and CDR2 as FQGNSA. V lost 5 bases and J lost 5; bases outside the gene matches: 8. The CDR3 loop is CASSTQTGPNEKLFF. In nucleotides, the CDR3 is TGTGCCAGCAGCACCCAGACAGGGCCGAATGAAAAACTGTTTTTT.

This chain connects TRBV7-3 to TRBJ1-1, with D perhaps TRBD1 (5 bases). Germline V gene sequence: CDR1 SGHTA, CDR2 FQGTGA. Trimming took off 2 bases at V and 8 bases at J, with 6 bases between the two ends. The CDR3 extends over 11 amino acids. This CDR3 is CASSLGGEAFF. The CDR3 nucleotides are TGTGCCAGCAGCTTAGGGGGAGAAGCTTTCTTT.

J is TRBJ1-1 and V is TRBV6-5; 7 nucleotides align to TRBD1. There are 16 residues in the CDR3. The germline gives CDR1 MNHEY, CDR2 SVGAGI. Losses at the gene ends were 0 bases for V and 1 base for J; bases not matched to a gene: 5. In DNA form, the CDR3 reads TGTGCCAGCAGTTACTCGACCTGGACAGGGAACACTGAAGCTTTCTTT. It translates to CASSYSTWTGNTEAFF.

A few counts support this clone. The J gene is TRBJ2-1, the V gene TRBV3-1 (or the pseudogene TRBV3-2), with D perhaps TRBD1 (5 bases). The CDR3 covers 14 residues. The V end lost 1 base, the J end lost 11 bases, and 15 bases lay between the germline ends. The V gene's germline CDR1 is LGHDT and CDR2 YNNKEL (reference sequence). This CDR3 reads CASSQVLTAAKQFF. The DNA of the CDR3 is TGTGCCAGCAGCCAAGTACTGACAGCTGCTAAGCAGTTCTTC.

DNA for the CDR3: TGTGCCAGCAGTAAGACTACCTCGGATGAGCAGTTCTTC. Its translation is CASSKTTSDEQFF. V gene TRBV12-3 or TRBV12-4 combines with J gene TRBJ2-1, with D possibly matching TRBD2 (5 bases). The CDR3 contains 13 residues. Deletions cut 5 bases from V and 8 bases from J, with 13 bases between.

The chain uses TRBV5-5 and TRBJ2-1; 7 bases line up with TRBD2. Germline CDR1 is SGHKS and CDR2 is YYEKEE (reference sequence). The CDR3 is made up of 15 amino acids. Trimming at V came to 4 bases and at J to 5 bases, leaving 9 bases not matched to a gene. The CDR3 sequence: CASSPTSWADNEQFF. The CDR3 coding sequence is TGTGCCAGCAGCCCGACTAGCTGGGCCGACAATGAGCAGTTCTTC.

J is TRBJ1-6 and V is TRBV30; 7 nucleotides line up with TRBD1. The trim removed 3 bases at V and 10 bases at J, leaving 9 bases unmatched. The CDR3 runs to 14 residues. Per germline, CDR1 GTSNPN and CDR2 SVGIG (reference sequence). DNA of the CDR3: TGTGCCTGGAGCCAGACAGGGCTAGGATCACCCCTCCACTTT. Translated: CAWSQTGLGSPLHF. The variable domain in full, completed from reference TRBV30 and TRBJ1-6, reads SQTIHQWPATLVQPVGSPLSLECTVEGTSNPNLYWYRQAAGRGLQLLFYSVGIGQISSEVPQNLSASRPQDRQFILSSKKLLLSDSGFYLCAWSQTGLGSPLHFGNGTRLTVT.

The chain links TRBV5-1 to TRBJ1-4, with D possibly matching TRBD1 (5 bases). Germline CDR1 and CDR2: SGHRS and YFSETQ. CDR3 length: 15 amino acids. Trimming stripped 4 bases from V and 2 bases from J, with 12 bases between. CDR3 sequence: CASSGGRGTNEKLFF. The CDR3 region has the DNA TGCGCCAGCAGCGGGGGACGTGGCACTAATGAAAAACTGTTTTTT.

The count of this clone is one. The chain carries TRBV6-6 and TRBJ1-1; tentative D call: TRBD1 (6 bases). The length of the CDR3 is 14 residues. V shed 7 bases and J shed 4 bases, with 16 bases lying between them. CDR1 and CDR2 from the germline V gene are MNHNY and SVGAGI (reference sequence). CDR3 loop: CASKQGGSPTEAFF. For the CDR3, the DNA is TGTGCCAGCAAACAGGGAGGAAGTCCCACTGAAGCTTTCTTT.

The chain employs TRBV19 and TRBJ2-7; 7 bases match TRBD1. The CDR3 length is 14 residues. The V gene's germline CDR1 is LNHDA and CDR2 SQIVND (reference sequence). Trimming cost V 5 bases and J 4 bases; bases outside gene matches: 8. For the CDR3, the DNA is TGTGCCAGTAGTCCAGGGGGACACCCATACGAGCAGTACTTC. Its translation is CASSPGGHPYEQYF.

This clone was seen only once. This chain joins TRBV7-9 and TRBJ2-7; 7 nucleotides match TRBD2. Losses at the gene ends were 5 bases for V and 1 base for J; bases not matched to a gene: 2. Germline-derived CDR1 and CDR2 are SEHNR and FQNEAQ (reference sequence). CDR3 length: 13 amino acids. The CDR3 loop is CASSPGLSYEQYF. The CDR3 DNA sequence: TGTGCCAGCAGCCCGGGACTATCCTACGAGCAGTACTTC. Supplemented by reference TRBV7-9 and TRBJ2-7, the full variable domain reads DTGVSQNPRHKITKRGQNVTFRCDPISEHNRLYWYRQTLGQGPEFLTYFQNEAQLEKSRLLSDRFSAERPKGSFSTLEIQRTEQGDSAMYLCASSPGLSYEQYFGPGTRLTVT.

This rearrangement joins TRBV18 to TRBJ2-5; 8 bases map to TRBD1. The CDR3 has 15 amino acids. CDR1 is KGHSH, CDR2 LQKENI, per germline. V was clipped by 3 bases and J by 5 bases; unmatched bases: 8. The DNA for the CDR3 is TGTGCCAGCTCACCGATCGCAGGGGGCGCGGAGACCCAGTACTTC. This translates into CASSPIAGGAETQYF.

CDR3 residues: CASSPGARGRGETQYF. In nucleotides, the CDR3 is TGTGCCAGCAGCCCGGGGGCCAGGGGAAGAGGGGAGACCCAGTACTTC. The V and J genes are TRBV5-5 and TRBJ2-5; either TRBD1 or TRBD2 may fit D (6 bases each). The V gene's germline CDR1 is SGHKS and CDR2 YYEKEE (reference sequence). The V gene lost 4 bases and the J gene lost 5 bases, with 21 bases spanning the gap. This CDR3 region has 16 residues.

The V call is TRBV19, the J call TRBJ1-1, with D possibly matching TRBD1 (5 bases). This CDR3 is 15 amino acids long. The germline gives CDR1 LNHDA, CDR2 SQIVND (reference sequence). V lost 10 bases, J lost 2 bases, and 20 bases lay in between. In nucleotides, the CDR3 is TGTGCCAATCTCCTCGGAGGGACTGATAACACTGAAGCTTTCTTT. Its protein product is CANLLGGTDNTEAFF.

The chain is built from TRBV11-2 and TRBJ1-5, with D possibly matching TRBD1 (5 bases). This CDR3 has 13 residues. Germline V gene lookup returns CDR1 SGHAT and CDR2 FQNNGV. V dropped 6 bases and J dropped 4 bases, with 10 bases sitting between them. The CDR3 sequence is CASSWGENQPQHF. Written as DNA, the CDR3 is TGTGCCAGCAGTTGGGGGGAAAATCAGCCCCAGCATTTT.

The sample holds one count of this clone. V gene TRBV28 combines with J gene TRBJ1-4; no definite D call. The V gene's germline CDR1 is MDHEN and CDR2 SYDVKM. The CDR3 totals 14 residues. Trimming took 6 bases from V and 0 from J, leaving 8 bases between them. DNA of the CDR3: TGTGCCAGCAGAAACACTCCAACTAATGAAAAACTGTTTTTT. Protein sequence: CASRNTPTNEKLFF.

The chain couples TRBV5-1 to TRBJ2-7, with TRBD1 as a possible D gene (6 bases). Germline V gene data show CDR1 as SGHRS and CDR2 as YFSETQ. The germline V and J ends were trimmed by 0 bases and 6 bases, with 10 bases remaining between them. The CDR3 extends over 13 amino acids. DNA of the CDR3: TGCGCCAGCAGCTTGGGTACAGGGATCGAGCAGTACTTC. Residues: CASSLGTGIEQYF.